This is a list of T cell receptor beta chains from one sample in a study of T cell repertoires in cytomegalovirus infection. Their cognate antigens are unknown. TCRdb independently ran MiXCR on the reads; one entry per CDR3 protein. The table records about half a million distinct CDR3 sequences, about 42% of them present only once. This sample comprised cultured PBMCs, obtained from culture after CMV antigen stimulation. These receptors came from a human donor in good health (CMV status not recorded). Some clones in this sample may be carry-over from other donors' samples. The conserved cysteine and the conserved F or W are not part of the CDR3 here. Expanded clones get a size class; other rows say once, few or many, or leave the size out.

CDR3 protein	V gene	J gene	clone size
ASTNRTSGGRTQY	TRBV6-2/TRBV6-3	TRBJ2-5	few
ASTPRGGGTDTQY	TRBV7-2	TRBJ2-3	few
ASRGLGRGEQF	TRBV11-2	TRBJ2-1	.
ASSERVGNIQY	TRBV6-1	TRBJ2-4	.
ASSFATSGSRSWF	TRBV7-2	TRBJ2-1	many
ASKGLQGQETQY	TRBV27	TRBJ2-5	few
ASSATRQETQY	TRBV7-2	TRBJ2-5	many
ASSLPGGGPGEQY	TRBV6-6	TRBJ2-7	.
ASSPVGGRTDTQY	TRBV19	TRBJ2-3	.
ASSEAGGAWETQY	TRBV6-1	TRBJ2-5	.
ASSSRRTDRIEQY	TRBV7-8	TRBJ2-7	many
SVGPFGEQF	TRBV29-1	TRBJ2-1	.
ASSLEGRETQY	TRBV12-3/TRBV12-4	TRBJ2-5	.
ASKLGGLWGNQPQH	TRBV6-2/TRBV6-3	TRBJ1-5	few
ASSLGTSYGYT	TRBV27	TRBJ1-2	.
ASSQPSNEQF	TRBV4-1	TRBJ2-1	.
ASTVHLDRARGYT	TRBV7-9	TRBJ1-2	few
SVGGRTDTQY	TRBV20-1	TRBJ2-3	.
SARALIGAGASDEQY	TRBV20-1	TRBJ2-7	few
AIREGLLQETQY	TRBV10-3	TRBJ2-5	.
ASTSRGGSPYNEQF	TRBV28	TRBJ2-1	.
ASSGGLTDTQY	TRBV7-6	TRBJ2-3	.
ASSLVGFTDTQY	TRBV5-1	TRBJ2-3	many
ASSLDRQGASWGVYSNQPQH	TRBV7-8	TRBJ1-5	few
ATSREDNDQETQY	TRBV15	TRBJ2-5	.
ASSFAPGQGITEAF	TRBV28	TRBJ1-1	.
ASSSSGTGVWYEQF	TRBV7-2	TRBJ2-1	.
ASSLIRDTQY	TRBV28	TRBJ2-3	.
ASSYDTSGISHQH	TRBV6-2/TRBV6-3	TRBJ1-5	.
ASRLSSAGELF	TRBV7-2	TRBJ2-2	.
ASSLEPRGQNEQY	TRBV7-2	TRBJ2-7	few
ASSPLGNEQF	TRBV18	TRBJ2-1	few
ASSPESSGNTIY	TRBV3-1	TRBJ1-3	.
ASTHGGPGELF	TRBV28	TRBJ2-2	once
AISDLTGNMGNEQF	TRBV10-3	TRBJ2-1	few
ASSLWVGGDIQY	TRBV7-2	TRBJ2-4	few
ASSLGRGAHSYNVQF	TRBV5-1	TRBJ2-1	.
ASSLAQGGNTEAF	TRBV7-2	TRBJ1-1	few
ASRTSRLGAYEQY	TRBV6-8	TRBJ2-7	.
ASGFDRLAVSNEQF	TRBV7-2	TRBJ2-1	.
ASSLPPGGHEQY	TRBV7-6	TRBJ2-7	few
ASTRVGLYEQY	TRBV7-9	TRBJ2-7	few
ASSLNRGGGYEQY	TRBV7-2	TRBJ2-7	.
AISESSQGRSNQPQH	TRBV10-3	TRBJ1-5	.
ASSLRGARDTQY	TRBV7-2	TRBJ2-3	.
ASQKQGLYGYT	TRBV6-1	TRBJ1-2	few
ASSQDWRNQPQH	TRBV4-3	TRBJ1-5	few
ASSEELAGGQF	TRBV6-1	TRBJ2-1	once
ASSLGERANTGELF	TRBV7-8	TRBJ2-2	few
ASSRGQLYEQY	TRBV6-2/TRBV6-3	TRBJ2-7	.
ASSLETATGELF	TRBV11-2	TRBJ2-2	few
SVDTRGYYGYT	TRBV29-1	TRBJ1-2	.
SASGGPPTQY	TRBV20-1	TRBJ2-3	.
ASSQGDRAAGELF	TRBV4-1	TRBJ2-2	few
ASSFMAGMDNEQF	TRBV27	TRBJ2-1	once
ASSTRTSGGSSRETQY	TRBV6-5	TRBJ2-5	few
ASSYNRETQY	TRBV6-2/TRBV6-3	TRBJ2-5	.
ASSSYSSEAF	TRBV7-4	TRBJ1-1	.
ASSLLGTAAGKNIQY	TRBV7-2	TRBJ2-4	few
ASKGAGVSYEQY	TRBV27	TRBJ2-7	.